The clone carrying this TCR beta chain occurred a few times. Its antigen is unknown. This CDR3 spans 13 amino acids. Germline CDR1 MGHDK, CDR2 SYGVNS. This entry comes from a study of beta chain features in type 1 diabetes. Study outcomes and limitations: It was not settled here whether HLA type affects TCRB rearrangement. Within patients, naive, central memory and Treg TCRB repertoires seemed more similar than within healthy donors. Sequencing from cDNA could over-represent high-TCR-expressing cells.

Reverse transcribing all isolated RNA meant expressed TCRB transcripts were sequenced. Naive, central memory and regulatory T cell samples yielded around 3.6 million reads on average. Measured with immunoSEQ multiplex PCR; TCRdb has only the in-frame clones, and not every one. The sample records about 410,000 clones, approximately 15% being singletons. Specimen: naive CD4+ T cells from blood. The sequence derives from a man aged 30-40 years in good health. The chain carries TRBV25-1 and TRBJ2-5; no reliable D call. The J call is in doubt because the DNA end fits TRBJ2-7 better. The CDR3 is CASTPRFRSEQYF. The CDR3 nucleotides read TGTGCCAGCACCCCACGGTTTAGGTCCGAGCAGTACTTC.